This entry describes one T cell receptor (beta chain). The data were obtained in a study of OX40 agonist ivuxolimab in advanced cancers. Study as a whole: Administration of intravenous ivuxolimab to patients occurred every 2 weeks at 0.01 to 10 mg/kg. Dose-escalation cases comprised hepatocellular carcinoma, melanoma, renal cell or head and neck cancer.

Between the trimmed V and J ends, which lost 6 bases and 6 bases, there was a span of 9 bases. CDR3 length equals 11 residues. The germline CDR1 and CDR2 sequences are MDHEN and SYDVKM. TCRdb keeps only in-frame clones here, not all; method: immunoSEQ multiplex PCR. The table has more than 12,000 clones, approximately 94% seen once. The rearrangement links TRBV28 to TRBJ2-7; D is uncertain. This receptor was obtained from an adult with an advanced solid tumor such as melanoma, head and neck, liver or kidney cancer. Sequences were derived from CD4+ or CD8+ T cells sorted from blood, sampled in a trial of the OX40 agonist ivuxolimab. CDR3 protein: CASSSPLEQYF. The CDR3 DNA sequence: TGTGCCAGCAGCTCCCCCCTCGAGCAGTACTTC.